This is a list of T cell receptor beta chains from one sample in a study of shared clonotypes between healthy human individuals. The assay was immunoSEQ multiplex PCR, and TCRdb's table has in-frame clones only and misses some. Of some 1 million clones in the sample, about 80% are singletons; the top ten hold less than 1.5%. The sequencing sample was made of memory CD4+ T cells sorted from blood. The receptors originated from a man younger than 35 in good health. Each CDR3 is given with its conserved first and last residue. The D gene is left open where the match is weak. Some rows mark clone size as missing; the rest say once, few, many or name a class of expanded clone.

CDR3 DNA: TGTGCCAGCAGTGGCCCACGGGGCACCGGGGAGCTGTTTTTT; CDR3 protein: CASSGPRGTGELFF; clone size: .; V gene: TRBV2; J gene: TRBJ2-2; D gene: .
CDR3 DNA: TGTGCCAGCAGTTACCCACGACAGTCTTACAATGAGCAGTTCTTC; CDR3 protein: CASSYPRQSYNEQFF; clone size: .; V gene: TRBV6-6; J gene: TRBJ2-1; D gene: .
CDR3 DNA: TGTGCCAGCACTATGACAGGTAATAATCAGCCCCAGCATTTT; CDR3 protein: CASTMTGNNQPQHF; clone size: .; V gene: TRBV6-1; J gene: TRBJ1-5; D gene: .
CDR3 DNA: TGTGCCAGCAGCCCCGGGACTACTTCTAGCACAGATACGCAGTATTTT; CDR3 protein: CASSPGTTSSTDTQYF; clone size: few; V gene: TRBV7-8; J gene: TRBJ2-3; D gene: TRBD2
CDR3 DNA: TGTGCCAGCAGTGAAGCAACTGTGGGAGAGCAGTTCTTC; CDR3 protein: CASSEATVGEQFF; clone size: .; V gene: TRBV6-1; J gene: TRBJ2-1; D gene: .
CDR3 DNA: TGTGCCAGCAGCGTGTGGGACAGGGAATCTTCACCCCTCCACTTT; CDR3 protein: CASSVWDRESSPLHF; clone size: .; V gene: TRBV9; J gene: TRBJ1-6; D gene: TRBD1
CDR3 DNA: TGTGCCATCAGTGACTTTAGGGGAGAAGGCGAAGGCAATGAGCAGTTCTTC; CDR3 protein: CAISDFRGEGEGNEQFF; clone size: once; V gene: TRBV10-3; J gene: TRBJ2-1; D gene: .
CDR3 DNA: TGTGCCAGCAGCCCCTCGGGGGAGCGTAGATATGGCTACACCTTC; CDR3 protein: CASSPSGERRYGYTF; clone size: .; V gene: TRBV5-8; J gene: TRBJ1-2; D gene: .
CDR3 DNA: TGTGCCAGTAGTATTGGGACAGCTGGAAACACCATATATTTT; CDR3 protein: CASSIGTAGNTIYF; clone size: .; V gene: TRBV19; J gene: TRBJ1-3; D gene: TRBD1
CDR3 DNA: TGCGCCAGCAGCCAAGAAACTAAGGACACAGGAAACACCATATATTTT; CDR3 protein: CASSQETKDTGNTIYF; clone size: once; V gene: TRBV4-1; J gene: TRBJ1-3; D gene: .
CDR3 DNA: TGTGCCAGCAGCCAAGCGTGGGTAGGAGAGACCCAGTACTTC; CDR3 protein: CASSQAWVGETQYF; clone size: .; V gene: TRBV14; J gene: TRBJ2-5; D gene: .
CDR3 DNA: TGTGCCAGCAGCTCGACAGAAACCTATGGCTACACCTTC; CDR3 protein: CASSSTETYGYTF; clone size: once; V gene: TRBV5-6; J gene: TRBJ1-2; D gene: .
CDR3 DNA: TGTGCCAGTAGTCCCGGGGGGGTCCTCTACGAGCAGTACTTC; CDR3 protein: CASSPGGVLYEQYF; clone size: few; V gene: TRBV19; J gene: TRBJ2-7; D gene: TRBD2
CDR3 DNA: TGTGCCAGCAGTGAACAGGGAGGCGCCGGGGAGCTGTTTTTT; CDR3 protein: CASSEQGGAGELFF; clone size: .; V gene: TRBV2; J gene: TRBJ2-2; D gene: .
CDR3 DNA: TGTGCCAGCAGTCCCATGCAGACCACTGAAGCTTTCTTT; CDR3 protein: CASSPMQTTEAFF; clone size: .; V gene: TRBV25-1; J gene: TRBJ1-1; D gene: .
CDR3 DNA: TGTGCCTGGATTGAGCGGAAATACAATGAGCAGTTCTTC; CDR3 protein: CAWIERKYNEQFF; clone size: .; V gene: TRBV30; J gene: TRBJ2-1; D gene: .
CDR3 DNA: TGTGCCAGCAGCAATGCGGACAGGGCCCATGGCTACACCTTC; CDR3 protein: CASSNADRAHGYTF; clone size: .; V gene: TRBV5-4; J gene: TRBJ1-2; D gene: TRBD1